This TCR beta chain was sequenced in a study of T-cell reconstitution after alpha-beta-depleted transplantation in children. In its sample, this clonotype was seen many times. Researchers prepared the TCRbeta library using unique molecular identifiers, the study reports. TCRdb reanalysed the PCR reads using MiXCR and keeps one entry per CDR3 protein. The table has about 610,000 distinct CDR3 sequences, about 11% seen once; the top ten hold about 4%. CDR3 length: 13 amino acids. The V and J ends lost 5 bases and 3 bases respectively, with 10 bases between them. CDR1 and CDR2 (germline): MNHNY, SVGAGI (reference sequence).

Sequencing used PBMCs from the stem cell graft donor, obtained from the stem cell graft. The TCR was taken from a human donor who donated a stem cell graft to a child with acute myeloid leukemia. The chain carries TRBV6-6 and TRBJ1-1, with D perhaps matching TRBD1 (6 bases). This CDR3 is CASSREGDTEAFF. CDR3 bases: TGTGCCAGCAGTCGGGAGGGGGACACTGAAGCTTTCTTT.